This T cell receptor (beta chain) was sequenced during a study of cytomegalovirus exposure and HLA in healthy donors. The CDR3 length is 15 residues. The J segment lost 1 base and the V segment lost 0 bases, leaving 3 bases of the junction unmatched. Per the germline V gene, CDR1 is SGDLS and CDR2 is YYNGEE. Primers: 60 Vbeta forward and 13 Jbeta reverse. The method was immunoSEQ multiplex PCR; TCRdb's version includes in-frame clones alone and lacks a portion of them. The top ten hold about 2.2% of the sample, which has tens of thousands of clones, more than 70% seen once. To note about this clone: Its antigen is not identified.

Study conclusions and caveats: Per a prior analysis, the majority of TCR beta V segments were productive roughly 87% or roughly 30% of the time. Published work reported that the classifier diagnosed cytomegalovirus status with high specificity and sensitivity. Common viral pathogens seemed, in a later analysis, to connect with several of the most significant clusters. The study reported that TCR beta sequences accurately predicted HLA-A and HLA-B alleles in most subjects.

The V gene is TRBV9, the J gene TRBJ1-2; TRBD1 matches at 7 bases. This TCR came from a man in his forties in good health and CMV-seronegative. The sequenced material came from PBMCs. CDR3 sequence reads: CASSVGQGHNYGYTF. Here the CDR3 DNA reads TGTGCCAGCAGCGTAGGACAGGGCCATAACTATGGCTACACCTTC.